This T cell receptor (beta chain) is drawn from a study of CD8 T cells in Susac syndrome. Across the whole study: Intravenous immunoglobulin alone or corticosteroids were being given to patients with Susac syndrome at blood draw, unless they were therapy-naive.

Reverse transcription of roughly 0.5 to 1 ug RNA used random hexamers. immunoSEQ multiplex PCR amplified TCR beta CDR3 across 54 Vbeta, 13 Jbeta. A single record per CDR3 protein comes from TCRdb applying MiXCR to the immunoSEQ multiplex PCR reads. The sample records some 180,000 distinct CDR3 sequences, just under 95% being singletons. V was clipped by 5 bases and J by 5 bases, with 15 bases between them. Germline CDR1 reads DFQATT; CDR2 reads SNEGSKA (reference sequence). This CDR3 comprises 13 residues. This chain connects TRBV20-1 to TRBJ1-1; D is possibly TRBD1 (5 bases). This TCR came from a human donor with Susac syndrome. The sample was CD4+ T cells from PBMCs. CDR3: CSASGPRLTEAFF. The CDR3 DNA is TGCAGTGCTTCGGGACCGAGGTTAACTGAAGCTTTCTTT.